The rows below give T cell receptor beta chains drawn from one sample of a study of CD8 T cells in ankylosing spondylitis. TCRdb re-analysed the 5' RACE reads in MiXCR, keeping a single row per CDR3 protein. The sample holds hundreds of thousands of distinct CDR3 sequences, 20% seen once. Sequenced input: blood, either unsorted or a sorted T cell fraction (not recorded which). All receptors derive from a male donor with ankylosing spondylitis or in good health (not recorded which). The CDR3 runs from the conserved cysteine through the conserved F or W. A D gene is named only where the DNA matches it firmly. Where a row states a size, it is once, few, many or the class of an expanded clone; other rows omit it.

d_call,j_call,clone_size,v_call,cdr3_nt,cdr3_aa
-,TRBJ1-1,few,TRBV27,TGTGCCAGCAGTTTAAGCAGGGGACGGATGAACACTGAAGCTTTCTTT,CASSLSRGRMNTEAFF
TRBD2,TRBJ2-1,-,TRBV19,TGTGCCAGTAGTATAGCTAGCGGGGGCACCTACAATGAGCAGTTCTTC,CASSIASGGTYNEQFF
TRBD2,TRBJ2-1,-,TRBV4-2,TGTGCCAGCAGCCCCAGGACTAGCGGGGGGCTCCACAATGAGCAGTTCTTC,CASSPRTSGGLHNEQFF
-,TRBJ2-7,few,TRBV20-1,TGCAGTGGAGGGGCAGACACGATCTCCTACGAGCAGTACTTC,CSGGADTISYEQYF
-,TRBJ1-1,-,TRBV29-1,TGCAGCGTTCTGTTGGGCTCTGAAGCTTTCTTT,CSVLLGSEAFF
-,TRBJ2-6,-,TRBV12-3/TRBV12-4,TGTGCCAGCAGTTTTCGGGGCTCTGGGGCCAACGTCCTGACTTTC,CASSFRGSGANVLTF
TRBD1,TRBJ2-7,-,TRBV7-8,TGTGCCAGCAGCTTAGACCCGGTCCCCCGACAGGGAAAGTACGAGCAGTACTTC,CASSLDPVPRQGKYEQYF
-,TRBJ2-1,-,TRBV12-3/TRBV12-4,TGTGCCAGCAGTCCTGAAACAGGAACCTTC,CASSPETGTF
-,TRBJ2-3,once,TRBV12-3/TRBV12-4,TGTGCCAGCAGTTTATTTGAGGGCGGGGATACGCAGTATTTT,CASSLFEGGDTQYF
TRBD2,TRBJ2-1,-,TRBV7-9,TGTGCCAGCACCACAGGACTAGCGGGGGTGTACAATGAGCAGTTCTTC,CASTTGLAGVYNEQFF
-,TRBJ2-1,-,TRBV7-9,TGTGCCAGCAGCTTATCCGACTCCTACAATGAGCAGTTCTTC,CASSLSDSYNEQFF
TRBD2,TRBJ2-1,few,TRBV12-3/TRBV12-4,TGTGCCAGCAGTTTACGAGGCGGGGGTATCTTC,CASSLRGGGIF
TRBD1,TRBJ1-5,-,TRBV12-3/TRBV12-4,TGTGCCAGCAGCCCCGGACAGGGCCGAACGAATCAGCCCCAGCATTTT,CASSPGQGRTNQPQHF
-,TRBJ2-2,few,TRBV2,TGTGCCAGCTACGGACGGGCACGCACCGGGGAGCTGTTTTTT,CASYGRARTGELFF
TRBD1,TRBJ2-7,few,TRBV24-1,TGTGCCACCAGTGATTGGGACAGGGGCTCCTACGAGCAGTACTTC,CATSDWDRGSYEQYF
-,TRBJ2-2,-,TRBV11-1,TGTGCCAGTCAAATTTGGTCCGGGGAGCTGTTTTTT,CASQIWSGELFF
-,TRBJ2-1,few,TRBV7-9,TGTGCCAGCAGCTTAGGGACCCTAGGGGGGAGTGAGCAGTTCTTC,CASSLGTLGGSEQFF
TRBD1,TRBJ1-1,-,TRBV12-3/TRBV12-4,TGTGCCAGCAGTCTAAGGACAGGGACTGAAGCTTTCTTT,CASSLRTGTEAFF
-,TRBJ2-1,-,TRBV29-1,TGCAGCGTTGAACACCGGGACCGCTACAATGAGCAGTTCTTC,CSVEHRDRYNEQFF
-,TRBJ2-1,once,TRBV3-1,TGTGCCAGCAGCCAAGTAAACGGGTCCTACAATGAGCAGTTCTTC,CASSQVNGSYNEQFF
-,TRBJ2-5,-,TRBV6-5,TGTGCCAGCAGTTACGGGGGGGCCGAGGTGGAGACCCAGTACTTC,CASSYGGAEVETQYF
-,TRBJ2-6,-,TRBV6-1,TGTGCCAGCAGTGACGGACAGTTTAGCTCTGGGGCCAACGTCCTGACTTTC,CASSDGQFSSGANVLTF
-,TRBJ1-1,few,TRBV29-1,TGCAGCGTTGTAGGATGGGGGGACACTGAAGCTTTCTTT,CSVVGWGDTEAFF
TRBD1,TRBJ1-5,few,TRBV28,TGTGCCAGCAGTGACAGGGGGCCGGGAAATCAGCCCCAGCATTTT,CASSDRGPGNQPQHF
-,TRBJ2-7,-,TRBV12-3/TRBV12-4,TGTGCCAGCAACCGGGATCCCTACGAGCAGTACTTC,CASNRDPYEQYF
TRBD1,TRBJ1-2,-,TRBV5-1,TGCGCCAGCAGTACACCACAGGGCGAGGGGGCCTATGGCTACACCTTC,CASSTPQGEGAYGYTF
-,TRBJ2-1,few,TRBV12-3/TRBV12-4,TGTGCCAGCAGTTTAGGGGGCCCCCACAATGAGCAGTTCTTC,CASSLGGPHNEQFF
-,TRBJ2-1,few,TRBV5-5,TGTGCCAGCAGCTTAAAGGAGAATGAGCAGTTCTTC,CASSLKENEQFF
-,TRBJ2-1,-,TRBV9,TGTGCCAGCAGCGCCAACTACAATGAGCAGTTCTTC,CASSANYNEQFF
TRBD1,TRBJ2-1,-,TRBV5-8,TGTGCCAGCAGCCCCCGGGACAGGGTTTTCAATGAGCAGTTCTTC,CASSPRDRVFNEQFF
TRBD2,TRBJ2-1,-,TRBV7-9,TGTGCCAGCAGCTTAAGCGGGACCAAAAATGAGCAGTTCTTC,CASSLSGTKNEQFF
-,TRBJ2-3,-,TRBV5-6,TGTGCCAGCAGCTTGGCTAGCGACACAGATACGCAGTATTTT,CASSLASDTDTQYF
TRBD1,TRBJ2-3,-,TRBV12-3/TRBV12-4,TGTGCCAGCAGGGGACAGCGCACAGATACGCAGTATTTT,CASRGQRTDTQYF
-,TRBJ2-5,-,TRBV12-3/TRBV12-4,TGTGCCAGCAGACAACAGGGCTCGTGGCAAGAGACCCAGTACTTC,CASRQQGSWQETQYF
-,TRBJ2-7,few,TRBV11-2,TGTGCCAGCAGCCCCAGCCCCACCTACGAGCAGTACTTC,CASSPSPTYEQYF
-,TRBJ2-2,many,TRBV29-1,TGCAGCGTTGAAGGTGGGAAGAACACCGGGGAGCTGTTTTTT,CSVEGGKNTGELFF
-,TRBJ2-1,few,TRBV20-1,TGCAGTGCTAGAGGCAGGGAGTATGAGCAGTTCTTC,CSARGREYEQFF